The 21 T cell receptor beta chains reported below all come from one sample, sequenced in a study of beta chain features in type 1 diabetes. Study results and limitations: Type 1 diabetes patients had TCRB CDR3s that were shorter (moderately but significantly so) in all four CD4+ subsets.

Antigens for these TCRs are unknown. Every isolated RNA sample was fully reverse transcribed, so sequencing captured expressed TCRB transcripts. This table comes from immunoSEQ multiplex PCR, and its TCRdb copy is limited to in-frame clones, with some not included. The sample lists 250,000 or so clones; approximately 15% were seen once. The sample taken for sequencing was naive CD4+ T cells from blood. The receptors here all came from a young man with type 1 diabetes.

This clone occurred a few times. The rearrangement links TRBV6-5 to TRBJ1-2, with D possibly TRBD1 on 6 matching bases. Germline V gene data show CDR1 as MNHEY and CDR2 as SVGAGI. Trimming took 5 bases from V and 7 from J, leaving 11 bases between them. CDR3 size: 12 residues. CDR3 nucleotides: TGTGCCAGCAGTCCCCGGGGGGCTGGCTACACCTTC. This codes for CASSPRGAGYTF.

The rearrangement links TRBV11-3 to TRBJ2-3, with D possibly being TRBD1 (5 bases). The CDR3 extends over 14 amino acids. The V end lost 5 bases, the J end lost 0 bases, and 9 bases lay between the germline ends. Germline V gene data show CDR1 as SGHNT and CDR2 as YENEEA. The CDR3 sequence: CASSLDRSTDTQYF. The CDR3 nucleotides are TGTGCCAGCAGCCTCGACAGAAGCACAGATACGCAGTATTTT.

To note about this clone: Other DNA sequences from this sample encode an identical CDR3 as well. V gene TRBV7-9 combines with J gene TRBJ2-6; no reliable D call. The CDR3 consists of 15 residues. In germline, CDR1 is SEHNR, CDR2 FQNEAQ (reference sequence). V lost 5 bases, J lost 0 bases, and 8 bases lay in between. CDR3 sequence reads: CASSPRGSGANVLTF. DNA of the CDR3: TGTGCCAGCAGCCCCCGAGGCTCTGGGGCCAACGTCCTGACTTTC.

This clone was counted only a few times. The chain employs TRBV29-1 and TRBJ2-5, with D unresolved. Germline lookup yields CDR1 SQVTM and CDR2 ANQGSEA. This CDR3 region has 12 residues. The V end lost 3 bases, the J end lost 4 bases, and 9 bases lay between the germline ends. The CDR3 DNA reads TGCAGCGTTGATTTCGCGGTAGAGACCCAGTACTTC. It specifies CSVDFAVETQYF.

This clone came up a few times. This CDR3 is also generated by other DNA sequences in the sample. This chain joins TRBV27 and TRBJ1-5; D gene uncertain. The V gene lost 4 bases and the J gene lost 4 bases, with 5 bases spanning the gap. Germline assignment: CDR1 MNHEY and CDR2 SMNVEV (reference sequence). CDR3 length: 12 amino acids. CDR3 residues: CASSSLNQPQHF. CDR3 in DNA: TGTGCCAGCAGTTCCTTAAATCAGCCCCAGCATTTT.

The chain joins TRBV7-9 to TRBJ1-5; D might be TRBD1 (5 bases). CDR1 is SEHNR and CDR2 is FQNEAQ in the germline V gene (reference sequence). Trimming shortened V by 6 bases and J by 2 bases, and 17 bases separated the two germline ends. This CDR3 region has 16 residues. The DNA for the CDR3 is TGTGCCAGCAGTGATGGCACAGGTTTGGGCAATCAGCCCCAGCATTTT. It codes for CASSDGTGLGNQPQHF.

V is TRBV11-3 and J is TRBJ2-7; TRBD2 is a possible D gene (6 bases). V was clipped by 4 bases and J by 5 bases, with 12 bases between them. Germline-derived CDR1 and CDR2 are SGHNT and YENEEA. The CDR3 is 13 amino acids. CDR3 residues: CASSSGLTDEQYF. For the CDR3, the DNA is TGTGCCAGCAGCTCGGGACTGACTGACGAGCAGTACTTC. Full variable domain (outside the CDR3, taken from reference TRBV11-3 and TRBJ2-7): EAGVVQSPRYKIIEKKQPVAFWCNPISGHNTLYWYLQNLGQGPELLIRYENEEAVDDSQLPKDRFSAERLKGVDSTLKIQPAELGDSAVYLCASSSGLTDEQYFGPGTRLTVT.

The chain employs TRBV7-2 and TRBJ2-2, with 7 positions matching TRBD2. The V gene end was trimmed by 1 base and the J gene end by 8 bases; junction bases not matched to a gene: 13. CDR3 length: 17 amino acids. CDR1 is SGHTA and CDR2 is FQGNSA in the germline V gene. The CDR3 nucleotides are TGTGCCAGCAGCTTAGGGAGTCTAGCGGCACTCGGAGGGGAGCTGTTTTTT. Translated, it gives CASSLGSLAALGGELFF.

This clone was observed a handful of times. The chain carries TRBV5-1 and TRBJ1-1; D unclear. Germline loops: CDR1 SGHRS, CDR2 YFSETQ. Trimming cost V 0 bases and J 5 bases, with 14 bases left between them. The length of the CDR3 is 15 residues. CDR3 protein: CASSLASGFGTEAFF. The CDR3 DNA is TGCGCCAGCAGCTTGGCCTCGGGATTTGGGACTGAAGCTTTCTTT.

The chain joins TRBV6-5 to TRBJ2-7; 9 nucleotides match TRBD1. This CDR3 has 14 residues. Losses at the gene ends were 4 bases for V and 5 bases for J; bases not matched to a gene: 6. Germline CDR1 reads MNHEY; CDR2 reads SVGAGI. The CDR3 here is CASSSGTGLNEQYF. The CDR3 region has the DNA TGTGCCAGCAGTTCGGGGACAGGGCTAAACGAGCAGTACTTC.

This clone was seen more than once but under ten times. The chain's CDR3 is CASRETGGDYEQYF. As DNA, the CDR3 is TGTGCCAGCAGGGAGACAGGGGGAGACTACGAGCAGTACTTC. The chain combines TRBV6-5 with TRBJ2-7, with 9 bases matching TRBD1. Trimming took 6 bases from V and 3 from J; bases not matched to a gene: 6. Per the germline V gene, CDR1 is MNHEY and CDR2 is SVGAGI. The CDR3 has 14 residues.

The chain has TRBV19 and TRBJ2-3; TRBD2 aligns across 12 bases. From germline, CDR1 is LNHDA and CDR2 SQIVND (reference sequence). The CDR3 extends over 18 amino acids. Trimming at V came to 1 base and at J to 3 bases, leaving 8 bases not matched to a gene. In DNA, the CDR3 is TGTGCCAGTAGTATAGTCAAGACTAGCGGGGGCCTGACAGATACGCAGTATTTT. It yields the protein CASSIVKTSGGLTDTQYF.

The chain uses TRBV19 and TRBJ2-1; possible D gene TRBD2, 6 bases. Germline values: CDR1 LNHDA, CDR2 SQIVND (reference sequence). The CDR3 sequence is 14 residues long. Deletions cut 3 bases from V and 7 bases from J, with 13 bases between. The CDR3 loop reads CASSMDFGGNEQFF. In DNA form, the CDR3 reads TGTGCCAGTAGTATGGATTTTGGGGGGAATGAGCAGTTCTTC.

This clone was detected a few times. The chain joins TRBV10-3 to TRBJ2-7; TRBD1 aligns across 8 bases. Per the germline V gene, CDR1 is ENHRY and CDR2 is SYGVKD. With 1 base clipped from V and 7 bases from J, the junction kept 3 bases outside the gene matches. The CDR3 has 13 residues. The chain's CDR3 is CAISELTGVEQYF. CDR3 coding DNA: TGTGCCATCAGTGAGTTGACAGGGGTAGAGCAGTACTTC.

The J gene is TRBJ2-1, the V gene TRBV30; tentative D call: TRBD1 (6 bases). CDR1 GTSNPN and CDR2 SVGIG come from the germline V gene (reference sequence). Trimming cost V 3 bases and J 0 bases, with 15 bases left between them. This CDR3 comprises 16 residues. The CDR3 here is CAWRDYQGLSYNEQFF. The CDR3 coding sequence is TGTGCCTGGAGAGATTATCAGGGGCTCTCCTACAATGAGCAGTTCTTC.

This clone has more than one count but fewer than ten. The rearrangement links TRBV5-1 to TRBJ2-5, with 7 bases matching TRBD1. With V trimmed by 6 bases and J by 4 bases, 9 bases remained unmatched. The CDR3 has 14 amino acids. Per germline, CDR1 SGHRS and CDR2 YFSETQ. The CDR3 is CASTELAGGETQYF. For the CDR3, the DNA is TGCGCCAGCACGGAGCTGGCAGGGGGAGAGACCCAGTACTTC.

The rearrangement joins TRBV29-1 to TRBJ2-5; 7 nucleotides align to TRBD2. Per germline, CDR1 SQVTM and CDR2 ANQGSEA. The CDR3 consists of 11 residues. The CDR3 sequence: CTGGNQETQYF. DNA for the CDR3: TGCACGGGGGGTAACCAAGAGACCCAGTACTTC.

This clone has more than one count but fewer than ten. The chain couples TRBV5-4 to TRBJ2-1; 8 nucleotides align to TRBD1. Trimming at V came to 3 bases and at J to 4 bases, leaving 9 bases not matched to a gene. The CDR3 is 16 amino acids. Germline lookup yields CDR1 SGHNT and CDR2 YYREEE (reference sequence). The CDR3 DNA sequence: TGTGCCAGCAGCTCGAGCCAGGGGGCGGGGTACAATGAGCAGTTCTTC. It translates to CASSSSQGAGYNEQFF.

A few counts support this clone. The chain carries TRBV7-9 and TRBJ2-1; 8 positions agree with TRBD2. V dropped 5 bases and J dropped 0; count of bases not matched to a gene: 6. CDR3 length: 16 amino acids. CDR1 SEHNR and CDR2 FQNEAQ come from the germline V gene (reference sequence). The CDR3, as DNA: TGTGCCAGCAGCCAAGGGGCGGGGGGCTCCTACAATGAGCAGTTCTTC. Protein: CASSQGAGGSYNEQFF.

This clone has only a few counts. The gene calls are TRBV10-2 and TRBJ2-1, with 9 bases aligning to TRBD2. Germline V gene data show CDR1 as WSHSY and CDR2 as SAAADI. V shed 8 bases, J shed 6 bases, and the junction held 8 bases outside the gene matches. The CDR3 length is 14 residues. The CDR3 DNA is TGCGCCAGCTGCCCGGCGGGGGGGCGCAATGAGCAGTTCTTC. Encoded protein: CASCPAGGRNEQFF.

The chain joins TRBV27 to TRBJ2-2; 10 bases are shared with TRBD2. The CDR3 contains 15 residues. V was clipped by 6 bases and J by 3 bases; unmatched bases: 4. Per the germline V gene, CDR1 is MNHEY and CDR2 is SMNVEV (reference sequence). The CDR3 DNA reads TGTGCCAGCAGCCTAAGCGGGGGGGACACCGGGGAGCTGTTTTTT. Its protein product is CASSLSGGDTGELFF.